A single sample is the source of the 10 T cell receptor beta chains below, sequenced in a study of OX40 agonist ivuxolimab in advanced cancers. Profiled with immunoSEQ multiplex PCR; TCRdb holds only in-frame clones, not every one. Of roughly 70,000 clones listed, about 87% were seen once; the top ten hold around 2.8%. Specimen: CD4+ or CD8+ T cells sorted from blood, collected in a trial of the OX40 agonist ivuxolimab. These receptors originate from an adult with an advanced solid tumor such as melanoma, head and neck, liver or kidney cancer.

The chain has TRBV28 and TRBJ2-7; no clear D gene. The CDR3 consists of 12 residues. CDR1 MDHEN and CDR2 SYDVKM come from the germline V gene. Trimming cost V 7 bases and J 3 bases, with 10 bases left between them. CDR3 sequence (DNA): TGTGCCAGCACTTCGTCCATCTACGAGCAGTACTTC. It is translated as CASTSSIYEQYF.

In this sample, this clone turned up a few times. The genes are TRBV19 and TRBJ1-2, with a tentative D call TRBD1 (5 bases). V lost 3 bases, J lost 3 bases, and 17 bases lay in between. The V gene's germline CDR1 is LNHDA and CDR2 SQIVND (reference sequence). This CDR3 region has 16 residues. CDR3 sequence reads: CASSMYGLQGHYGYTF. CDR3 nucleotide sequence: TGTGCCAGTAGTATGTACGGACTCCAGGGACACTATGGCTACACCTTC.

The chain uses TRBV11-1 and TRBJ2-7; 11 bases align to TRBD2. The CDR3 sequence is 15 residues long. The junction had 8 bases not matched to a gene; V was cut back by 3 bases and J by 7 bases. CDR1 is SGHAT, CDR2 FQDESV, per germline (reference sequence). CDR3 region: CASSLELAGVGEQYF. CDR3 coding DNA: TGTGCCAGCAGCTTGGAACTAGCGGGAGTGGGGGAGCAGTACTTC.

J is TRBJ2-7 and V is TRBV5-5; weak D call: TRBD1 (5 bases). The CDR3 is 14 residues long. V was pared by 4 bases and J by 2 bases, with 13 bases between. Germline CDR1 and CDR2: SGHKS and YYEKEE (reference sequence). The CDR3 region has the DNA TGTGCCAGCAGCCTCCGGTGGGGCCCCTACGAGCAGTACTTC. Protein: CASSLRWGPYEQYF.

The chain uses TRBV19 and TRBJ2-7, with 10 bases fitting TRBD2. The J segment lost 1 base and the V segment lost 4 bases, leaving 4 bases of the junction unmatched. CDR1 and CDR2 (germline): LNHDA, SQIVND (reference sequence). CDR3 size: 15 residues. The CDR3 bases are TGTGCCAGTAGTACAGTAGCGGGAGGATCCTACGAGCAGTACTTC. It encodes CASSTVAGGSYEQYF.

The CDR3 DNA reads TGTGCCAGCAGGCGACAGGGGCATGGCTACACCTTC. It yields the protein CASRRQGHGYTF. The chain has TRBV6-4 and TRBJ1-2, with 8 bases that match TRBD1. The CDR3 covers 12 residues. Germline CDR1 MRHNA, CDR2 SNTAGT. V was clipped by 6 bases and J by 6 bases; unmatched bases: 3.

There are a few counts of this clone. The genes are TRBV5-1 and TRBJ1-2; no clear D. The CDR3 consists of 14 residues. The V end lost 0 bases, the J end lost 7 bases, and 13 bases lay between the germline ends. In germline, CDR1 is SGHRS, CDR2 YFSETQ. DNA of the CDR3: TGCGCCAGCAGCTTGGATGGAGGGAGCAGTGGCTACACCTTC. This encodes CASSLDGGSSGYTF.

This chain uses TRBV18 with TRBJ2-3, with TRBD1 as a possible D gene (6 bases). Trimming left V 4 bases short and J 4 bases short, with 18 bases between. Looked up from germline, CDR1 is KGHSH and CDR2 is LQKENI. The CDR3 contains 16 residues. The CDR3 is CASSQRTARGSDTQYF. The CDR3 nucleotides are TGTGCCAGCTCACAACGGACAGCCCGAGGGTCAGATACGCAGTATTTT.

V is TRBV5-1 and J is TRBJ2-3, with unresolved D. CDR1 and CDR2 from the germline V gene are SGHRS and YFSETQ. The CDR3 is 13 residues long. Deletions cut 0 bases from V and 1 base from J, with 3 bases between. In DNA form, the CDR3 reads TGCGCCAGCAGCTTGGCGGGCACAGATACGCAGTATTTT. It yields the protein CASSLAGTDTQYF.

This clone has a handful of counts. This chain joins TRBV19 and TRBJ1-2, with 12 bases aligning to TRBD1. Trimming at V came to 5 bases and at J to 7 bases, leaving 8 bases not matched to a gene. The CDR3 is 15 amino acids. Germline V lookup: CDR1 LNHDA, CDR2 SQIVND (reference sequence). The CDR3 sequence: CASSDGTGGRSGYTF. The CDR3 DNA sequence: TGTGCCAGTAGTGATGGGACAGGGGGCAGGAGTGGCTACACCTTC.